The present T cell receptor (beta chain) was sequenced within a study of T cell changes during pregnancy in multiple sclerosis. There are 15 residues in the CDR3. The ends lost 3 bases at V and 3 bases at J; junction bases unmatched: 8. Germline loops: CDR1 SGHKS, CDR2 YYEKEE (reference sequence). Method: immunoSEQ multiplex PCR; TCRdb's copy keeps in-frame clones and lacks some. The sample has under 65,000 clones, approximately 94% seen once; the top ten hold 2% to 3%. The chain is built from TRBV5-5 and TRBJ2-7; TRBD1 agrees at 8 bases. The sequencing here drew on CD8+ T cells from peripheral blood mononuclear cells, taken after pregnancy. The clonotype was recovered from a female donor with multiple sclerosis, enrolled in a pregnancy study. DNA for the CDR3: TGTGCCAGCAGCTGGCCCGACAGGGGCCTCTACGAGCAGTACTTC. Its translation is CASSWPDRGLYEQYF.